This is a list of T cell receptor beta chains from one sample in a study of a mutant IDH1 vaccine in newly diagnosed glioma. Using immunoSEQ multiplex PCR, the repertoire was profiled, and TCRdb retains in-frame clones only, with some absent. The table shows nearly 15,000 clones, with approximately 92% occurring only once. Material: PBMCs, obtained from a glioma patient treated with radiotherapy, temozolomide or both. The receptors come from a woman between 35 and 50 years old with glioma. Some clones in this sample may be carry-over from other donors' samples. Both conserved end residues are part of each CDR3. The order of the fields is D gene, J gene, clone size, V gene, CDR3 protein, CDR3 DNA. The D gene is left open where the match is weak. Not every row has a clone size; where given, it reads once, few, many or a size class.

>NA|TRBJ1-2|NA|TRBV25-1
CASSNQRLNYGYTF
TGTGCCAGCAGTAACCAGCGGCTTAACTATGGCTACACCTTC
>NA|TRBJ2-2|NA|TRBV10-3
CAISPTGFNTGELFF
TGTGCCATCAGCCCTACCGGGTTCAACACCGGGGAGCTGTTTTTT
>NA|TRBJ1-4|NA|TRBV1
CTSSHGAGTGDEKLFF
TGCACCAGCAGCCATGGCGCCGGGACAGGGGACGAAAAACTGTTTTTT
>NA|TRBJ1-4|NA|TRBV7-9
CASSYSGARATNEKLFF
TGTGCCAGCAGCTACTCCGGGGCTCGTGCAACTAATGAAAAACTGTTTTTT
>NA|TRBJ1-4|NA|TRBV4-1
CASSQAGGYNEKLFF
TGCGCCAGCAGCCAAGCCGGAGGGTATAATGAAAAACTGTTTTTT
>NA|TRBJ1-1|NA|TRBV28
CASSARTGAAAFF
TGTGCCAGCAGTGCCCGGACTGGGGCAGCGGCTTTCTTT
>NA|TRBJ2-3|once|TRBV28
CASSPPGEADTQYF
TGTGCCAGCAGTCCCCCGGGAGAGGCAGATACGCAGTATTTT
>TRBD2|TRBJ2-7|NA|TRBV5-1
CASSLSGGPSEQYF
TGCGCCAGCAGCTTGAGCGGGGGCCCCTCCGAGCAGTACTTC
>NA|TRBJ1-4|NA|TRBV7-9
CASRRGVNEKLFF
TGTGCCAGCAGGAGAGGAGTTAATGAAAAACTGTTTTTT
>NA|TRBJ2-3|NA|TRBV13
CASSLVGGSSNTQYF
TGTGCCAGCAGCTTAGTAGGAGGGAGTTCGAATACGCAGTATTTT
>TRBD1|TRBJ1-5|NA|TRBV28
CASRPTGTGDNQPQHF
TGTGCCAGCAGACCTACCGGGACAGGGGACAATCAGCCCCAGCATTTT
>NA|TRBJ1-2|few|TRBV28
CASSLPMIDYGYTF
TGTGCCAGCAGTTTACCGATGATTGACTATGGCTACACCTTC
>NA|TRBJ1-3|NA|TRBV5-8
CASSLGNRFSGNTIYF
TGTGCCAGCAGCTTGGGTAACAGATTCTCTGGAAACACCATATATTTT
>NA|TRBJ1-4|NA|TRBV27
CASSLPGTMEKLFF
TGTGCCAGCAGTTTACCTGGGACCATGGAAAAACTGTTTTTT
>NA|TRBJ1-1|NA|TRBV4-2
CASSHWGTEAFF
TGTGCCAGCAGCCACTGGGGCACTGAAGCTTTCTTT
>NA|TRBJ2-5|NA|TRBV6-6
CASTTGLMETQYF
TGTGCCAGCACCACGGGACTGATGGAGACCCAGTACTTC
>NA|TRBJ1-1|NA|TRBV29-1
CSADGGGHTEAFF
TGCAGCGCCGATGGGGGGGGCCACACTGAAGCTTTCTTT